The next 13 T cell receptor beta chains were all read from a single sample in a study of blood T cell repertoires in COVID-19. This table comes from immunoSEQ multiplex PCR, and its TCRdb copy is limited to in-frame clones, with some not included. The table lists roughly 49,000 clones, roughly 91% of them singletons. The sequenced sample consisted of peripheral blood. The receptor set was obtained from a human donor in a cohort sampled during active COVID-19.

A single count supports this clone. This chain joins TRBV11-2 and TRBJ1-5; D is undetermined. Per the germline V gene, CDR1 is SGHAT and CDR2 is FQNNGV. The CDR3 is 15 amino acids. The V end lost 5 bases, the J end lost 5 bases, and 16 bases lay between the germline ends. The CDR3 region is CASSPTPQRDQPQHF. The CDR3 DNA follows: TGTGCCAGCAGCCCGACACCCCAGCGGGATCAGCCCCAGCATTTT.

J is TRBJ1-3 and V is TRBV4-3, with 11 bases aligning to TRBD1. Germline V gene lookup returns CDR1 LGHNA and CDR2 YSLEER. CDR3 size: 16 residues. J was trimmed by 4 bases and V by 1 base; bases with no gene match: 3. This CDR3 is CASSQGTGGTGNTIYF. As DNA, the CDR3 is TGCGCCAGCAGCCAAGGGACAGGGGGCACAGGAAACACCATATATTTT.

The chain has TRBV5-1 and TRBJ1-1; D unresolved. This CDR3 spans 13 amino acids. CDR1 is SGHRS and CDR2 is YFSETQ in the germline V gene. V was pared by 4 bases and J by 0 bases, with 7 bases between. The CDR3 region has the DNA TGCGCCAGCAGCCCGTATATGAACACTGAAGCTTTCTTT. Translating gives CASSPYMNTEAFF.

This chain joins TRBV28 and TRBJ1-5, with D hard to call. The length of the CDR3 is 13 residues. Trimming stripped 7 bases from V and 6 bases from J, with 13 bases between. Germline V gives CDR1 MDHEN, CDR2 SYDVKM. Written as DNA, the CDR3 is TGTGCCAGCATGACGTACCGCGGTCAGCCCCAGCATTTT. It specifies CASMTYRGQPQHF.

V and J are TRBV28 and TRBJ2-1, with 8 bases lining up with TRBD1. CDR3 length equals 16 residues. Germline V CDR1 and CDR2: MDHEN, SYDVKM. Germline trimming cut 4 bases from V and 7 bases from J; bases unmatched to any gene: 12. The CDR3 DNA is TGTGCCAGCAGTTCCCCCGGACAGGGTGGGAGGAATGAGCAGTTCTTC. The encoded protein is CASSSPGQGGRNEQFF.

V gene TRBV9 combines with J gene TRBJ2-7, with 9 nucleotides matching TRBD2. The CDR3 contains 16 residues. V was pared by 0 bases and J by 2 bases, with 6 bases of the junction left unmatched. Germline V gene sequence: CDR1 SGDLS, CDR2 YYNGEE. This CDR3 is CASSVAGAGGPYEQYF. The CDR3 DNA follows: TGTGCCAGCAGCGTAGCGGGAGCGGGGGGTCCCTACGAGCAGTACTTC.

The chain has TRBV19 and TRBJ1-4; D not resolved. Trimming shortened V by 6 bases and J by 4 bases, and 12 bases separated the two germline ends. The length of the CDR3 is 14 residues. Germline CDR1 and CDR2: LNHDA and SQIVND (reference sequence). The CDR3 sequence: CASREGSSNEKLFF. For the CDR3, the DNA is TGTGCCAGTAGAGAGGGCTCAAGTAATGAAAAACTGTTTTTT.

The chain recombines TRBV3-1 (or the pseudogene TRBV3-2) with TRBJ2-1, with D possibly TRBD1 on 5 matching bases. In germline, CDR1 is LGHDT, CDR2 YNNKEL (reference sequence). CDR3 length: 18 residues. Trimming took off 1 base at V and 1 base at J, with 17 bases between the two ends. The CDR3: CASSQADPSGISYNEQFF. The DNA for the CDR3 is TGTGCCAGCAGCCAAGCTGACCCCTCAGGGATATCCTACAATGAGCAGTTCTTC.

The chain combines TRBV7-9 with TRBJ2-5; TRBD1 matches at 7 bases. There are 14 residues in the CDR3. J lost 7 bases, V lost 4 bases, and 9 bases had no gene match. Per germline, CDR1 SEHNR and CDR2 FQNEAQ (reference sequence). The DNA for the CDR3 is TGTGCCAGCAGCTCGACAGGGAGCATCGGGACCCAGTACTTC. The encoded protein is CASSSTGSIGTQYF.

Here the CDR3 DNA reads TGTGCCAGTGGCGGACAGGGGTGGTCCTACGAGCAGTACGTC. Translation: CASGGQGWSYEQYV. The chain recombines TRBV28 with TRBJ2-7; 9 bases align to TRBD1. The CDR3 covers 14 residues. Trimming cost V 9 bases and J 1 base; bases outside gene matches: 7. Germline CDR1 and CDR2: MDHEN and SYDVKM.

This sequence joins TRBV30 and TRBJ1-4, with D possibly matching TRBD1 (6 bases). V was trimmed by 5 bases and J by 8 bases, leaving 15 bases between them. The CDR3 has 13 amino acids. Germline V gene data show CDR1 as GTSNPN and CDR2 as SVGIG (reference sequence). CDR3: CAWGQRADEKLFF. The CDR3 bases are TGTGCCTGGGGACAGCGGGCGGACGAAAAACTGTTTTTT.

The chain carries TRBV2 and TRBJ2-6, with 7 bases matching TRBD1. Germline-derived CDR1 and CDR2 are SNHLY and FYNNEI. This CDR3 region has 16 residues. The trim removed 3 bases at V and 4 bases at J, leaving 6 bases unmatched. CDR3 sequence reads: CASSDFWTGGANVLTF. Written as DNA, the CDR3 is TGTGCCAGCAGTGATTTTTGGACAGGCGGGGCCAACGTCCTGACTTTC.

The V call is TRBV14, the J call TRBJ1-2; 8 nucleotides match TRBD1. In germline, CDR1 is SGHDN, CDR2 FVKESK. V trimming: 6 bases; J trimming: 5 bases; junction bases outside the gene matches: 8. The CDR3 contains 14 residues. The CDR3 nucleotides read TGTGCCAGCAGACACCGGGACAGGCCTTATGGCTACACCTTC. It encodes CASRHRDRPYGYTF.